This TCR beta chain was found in a study of blood T cell repertoires in COVID-19. Overall study: The United States, Italy and Spain provided the acute and convalescent COVID-19 samples. Sources were T cells, B-cell-depleted T cells, or PBMCs; the material itself was cDNA or gDNA.

Source study methods: Amplifying reference gene primers gave estimates of nucleated cell counts. Measured with immunoSEQ multiplex PCR; TCRdb has only the in-frame clones, and not every one. The D gene and trimming were derived from the DNA, and the V and J assignments and clone size from that table. The table includes tens of thousands of clones, roughly 80% detected once. Germline loops: CDR1 SEHNR, CDR2 FQNEAQ (reference sequence). V gave up 4 bases and J gave up 4 bases, with 16 bases separating them. CDR3 length: 15 residues. This receptor was taken from a woman between 65 and 79 years old with acute or convalescent COVID-19. The rearrangement joins TRBV7-9 to TRBJ1-2, with D tentatively TRBD1 (6 bases). Sample: peripheral blood. The CDR3 nucleotides read TGTGCCAGCAGCTCAACTAAAACAGGGAGCTATGGCTACACCTTC. Its translation: CASSSTKTGSYGYTF.